A single sample gave rise to the 14 T cell receptor beta chains below, sequenced in a study of blood T cell repertoires in COVID-19. Assay: immunoSEQ multiplex PCR; the TCRdb copy retains only in-frame clones and omits some. The sample shows some 300,000 clones, around 87% of them seen only once. Sequences were obtained from peripheral blood. Source of these receptors: a woman aged 40 to 50 with COVID-19, enrolled during active disease.

DNA for the CDR3: TGTGCCACCAGGGGCCTACACTCGAACACCGGGGAGCTGTTTTTT. Translated: CATRGLHSNTGELFF. This chain links TRBV10-3 with TRBJ2-2; tentative D call: TRBD1 (6 bases). CDR3 size: 15 residues. Per the germline V gene, CDR1 is ENHRY and CDR2 is SYGVKD. The germline V and J ends were trimmed by 10 bases and 0 bases, with 15 bases remaining between them.

V is TRBV5-1 and J is TRBJ1-4; D is possibly TRBD1 (5 bases). Germline V gene lookup returns CDR1 SGHRS and CDR2 YFSETQ. Trimming cost V 3 bases and J 6 bases, with 15 bases left between them. The length of the CDR3 is 15 residues. CDR3 in amino acids: CASSSMAGWDEKLFF. CDR3 DNA sequence: TGCGCCAGCAGCTCGATGGCAGGGTGGGATGAAAAACTGTTTTTT.

The genes are TRBV28 and TRBJ2-7; possibly TRBD1 for D (8 bases). V dropped 5 bases and J dropped 0 bases, with 14 bases sitting between them. The CDR3 extends over 15 amino acids. Germline V gene data show CDR1 as MDHEN and CDR2 as SYDVKM. The DNA of the CDR3 is TGTGCCAGCAGTACAACAGGGGGGGGCTCCTACGAGCAGTACTTC. Translation: CASSTTGGGSYEQYF. Using reference TRBV28 and TRBJ2-7 for the parts outside the CDR3, the full variable domain is DVKVTQSSRYLVKRTGEKVFLECVQDMDHENMFWYRQDPGLGLRLIYFSYDVKMKEKGDIPEGYSVSREKKERFSLILESASTNQTSMYLCASSTTGGGSYEQYFGPGTRLTVT.

The chain employs TRBV7-2 and TRBJ2-2; D is perhaps TRBD2 (5 bases). The CDR3 is 15 residues long. V was pared by 5 bases and J by 0 bases, with 10 bases between. Germline V gene sequence: CDR1 SGHTA, CDR2 FQGNSA. The CDR3 is CASSLRATNTGELFF. The DNA for the CDR3 is TGTGCCAGCAGCCTGAGGGCAACGAACACCGGGGAGCTGTTTTTT.

The V gene is TRBV14, the J gene TRBJ1-2; D is unresolved. Trimming pared 4 bases from V and 4 bases from J, leaving 16 bases between. Germline V gene sequence: CDR1 SGHDN, CDR2 FVKESK. The CDR3 spans 15 residues. The chain's CDR3 is CASSRGTSVTYGYTF. CDR3 nucleotide sequence: TGTGCCAGCAGCCGTGGCACGAGCGTGACCTATGGCTACACCTTC. Full variable domain (outside the CDR3, taken from reference TRBV14 and TRBJ1-2): EAGVTQFPSHSVIEKGQTVTLRCDPISGHDNLYWYRRVMGKEIKFLLHFVKESKQDESGMPNNRFLAERTGGTYSTLKVQPAELEDSGVYFCASSRGTSVTYGYTFGSGTRLTVV.

In its sample, this clone was seen once. The chain is built from TRBV19 and TRBJ1-1; possible D gene TRBD1, 5 bases. The V end lost 8 bases, the J end lost 5 bases, and 9 bases lay between the germline ends. Germline CDR1 and CDR2: LNHDA and SQIVND (reference sequence). The CDR3 totals 11 residues. Here the CDR3 reads CASFRGTEAFF. CDR3 DNA: TGTGCCAGTTTCCGGGGGACTGAAGCTTTCTTT.

This chain connects TRBV3-1 (or the pseudogene TRBV3-2) to TRBJ2-7, with unresolved D. The CDR3 runs 13 residues. CDR1 and CDR2 (germline): LGHDT, YNNKEL (reference sequence). V lost 1 base to trimming and J lost 3 bases, with 7 bases between them. CDR3 sequence: CASSQVDFYEQYF. The CDR3 coding sequence is TGTGCCAGCAGCCAAGTTGACTTCTACGAGCAGTACTTC.

The chain recombines TRBV27 with TRBJ2-3, with 7 positions matching TRBD2. CDR1 is MNHEY, CDR2 SMNVEV, per germline (reference sequence). The CDR3 covers 16 residues. J was trimmed by 0 bases and V by 3 bases; bases with no gene match: 6. The CDR3: CASSFRGVASTDTQYF. In DNA form, the CDR3 reads TGTGCCAGCAGTTTCCGGGGGGTAGCTAGCACAGATACGCAGTATTTT.

This clone was seen just once. The V call is TRBV7-3, the J call TRBJ2-2, with D possibly TRBD1 on 6 matching bases. The CDR3 length is 15 residues. CDR1 is SGHTA and CDR2 is FQGTGA in the germline V gene. The germline V and J ends were trimmed by 5 bases and 1 base, with 11 bases remaining between them. The chain's CDR3 is CASSAQGLNTGELFF. CDR3 sequence (DNA): TGTGCCAGCAGCGCCCAGGGGCTGAACACCGGGGAGCTGTTTTTT.

The CDR3 loop is CASRYRATSYEQYF. The CDR3, as DNA: TGCGCCAGCAGATATCGGGCCACTAGCTACGAGCAGTACTTC. The chain has TRBV5-1 and TRBJ2-7; TRBD2 is a possible D gene (5 bases). This CDR3 has 14 residues. Germline V CDR1 and CDR2: SGHRS, YFSETQ. V was pared by 5 bases and J by 3 bases, with 15 bases between.

V and J are TRBV19 and TRBJ1-2; D uncertain. V lost 4 bases and J 8 bases, leaving 17 bases between the germline ends. The length of the CDR3 is 14 residues. Germline V gene data show CDR1 as LNHDA and CDR2 as SQIVND (reference sequence). CDR3 coding DNA: TGTGCCAGTAGTACATCGGCCACGGGGAGCGGCTACACCTTC. It translates to CASSTSATGSGYTF.

The chain uses TRBV5-5 and TRBJ1-2; possible D gene TRBD1, 6 bases. V was pared by 4 bases and J by 4 bases, with 17 bases between. This CDR3 spans 15 amino acids. Germline loops: CDR1 SGHKS, CDR2 YYEKEE (reference sequence). CDR3 protein: CASSTTGQVPYGYTF. For the CDR3, the DNA is TGTGCCAGCAGCACGACAGGCCAGGTGCCCTATGGCTACACCTTC.

This clone was detected a few times. V gene TRBV19 combines with J gene TRBJ2-1; TRBD2 matches 9 bases. This CDR3 is 19 amino acids long. Unmatched junction bases numbered 21, after V lost 3 bases and J lost 9 bases. The germline V gene encodes CDR1 LNHDA and CDR2 SQIVND (reference sequence). The chain's CDR3 is CASSIRVAGEVGVWGEQFF. CDR3 nucleotides: TGTGCCAGTAGTATTAGGGTAGCGGGAGAGGTAGGTGTATGGGGTGAGCAGTTCTTC.

The gene calls are TRBV24-1 and TRBJ2-5; D possibly corresponds to TRBD2 (5 bases). CDR3 length equals 15 residues. V was shortened by 4 bases and J by 7 bases, with 18 bases between the two germline ends. Germline CDR1 KGHDR, CDR2 SFDVKD. The CDR3 is CATSELSGTPGTQYF. CDR3 in DNA: TGTGCCACCAGTGAGCTCAGCGGTACCCCCGGGACCCAGTACTTC.